One T cell receptor beta chain is described in this entry. Clones were sequenced by immunoSEQ multiplex PCR, and TCRdb holds only the in-frame ones, with some missing. The repertoire holds approximately 40,000 clones, about 93% seen once, with roughly 3.5% in the top ten. The sample belongs to a study of control samples from healthy donors and cancer patients. There are 14 residues in the CDR3. Per the germline V gene, CDR1 is LGHNA and CDR2 is YSLEER. V dropped 4 bases and J dropped 5 bases, with 12 bases sitting between them. The specimen was blood. The V and J genes are TRBV4-3 and TRBJ2-1; D remains ambiguous. This TCR was recovered from a woman aged 45-65 years in good health. CDR3 sequence (DNA): TGCGCCAGCAGCCTCCAGACGGATAACAATGAGCAGTTCTTC. It specifies CASSLQTDNNEQFF.